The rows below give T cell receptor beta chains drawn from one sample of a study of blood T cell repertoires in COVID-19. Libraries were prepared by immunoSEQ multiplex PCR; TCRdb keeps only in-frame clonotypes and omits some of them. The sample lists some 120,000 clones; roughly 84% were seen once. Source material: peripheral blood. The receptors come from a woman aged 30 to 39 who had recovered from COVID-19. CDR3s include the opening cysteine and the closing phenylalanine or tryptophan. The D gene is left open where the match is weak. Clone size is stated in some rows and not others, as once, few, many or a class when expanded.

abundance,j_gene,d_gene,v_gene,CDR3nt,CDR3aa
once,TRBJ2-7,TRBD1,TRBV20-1,TGCAGTGCCAGTCCCGGGACAGGGGCCGAGCAGTACTTC,CSASPGTGAEQYF
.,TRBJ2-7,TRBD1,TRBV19,TGTGCCAGTACTACCGGGACAGGGAACTCCTACGAGCAGTACTTC,CASTTGTGNSYEQYF
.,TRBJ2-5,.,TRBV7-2,TGTGCCAGCAGCTTAGATTTCTCTCAAGAGACCCAGTACTTC,CASSLDFSQETQYF
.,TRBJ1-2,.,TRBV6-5,TGTGCCAGCAGCCAAGAGGAGGGGCGCCGCTATGGCTACACCTTC,CASSQEEGRRYGYTF
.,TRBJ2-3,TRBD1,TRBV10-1,TGCGCCAGCAGTGAGACGACAGGGCCAGATACGCAGTATTTT,CASSETTGPDTQYF
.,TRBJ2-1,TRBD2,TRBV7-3,TGTGCCAGCAGCCTGCCAGGACTAGGTGAAGGAGTCGGGAGCAATGAGCAGTTCTTC,CASSLPGLGEGVGSNEQFF
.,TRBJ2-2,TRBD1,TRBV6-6,TGTGCCAGCAAGACAGGGGGGGCCGGGGAGCTGTTTTTT,CASKTGGAGELFF
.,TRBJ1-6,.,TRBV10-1,TGCGCCAGCAGTTCGAGCTCCTATAATTCACCCCTCCACTTT,CASSSSSYNSPLHF
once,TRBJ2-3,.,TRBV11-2,TGTGCCAGCAGTTCGACAGATACGCAGTATTTT,CASSSTDTQYF
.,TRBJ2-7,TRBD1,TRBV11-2,TGTGCCAGCAACCGGGACAACAGGGGATTTGGTGAGCAGTACTTC,CASNRDNRGFGEQYF
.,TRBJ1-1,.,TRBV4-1,TGCGCCAGCAGCCGAGGACAGAGCATGAACACTGAAGCTTTCTTT,CASSRGQSMNTEAFF
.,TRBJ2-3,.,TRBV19,TGTGCCAGTTGGTCGTCGAGGGTCCCAGATACGCAGTATTTT,CASWSSRVPDTQYF
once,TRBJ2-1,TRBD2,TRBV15,TGTGCCACCAGCTCCCGTGGTGAGACTAGCGGGAGCAATGAGCAGTTCTTC,CATSSRGETSGSNEQFF
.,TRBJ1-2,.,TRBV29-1,TGCAGCGTTGCAAGCCAGGGAACCTATGGCTACACCTTC,CSVASQGTYGYTF
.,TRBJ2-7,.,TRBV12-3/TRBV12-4,TGTGCCAGCAGTCGGGACAACTTGTACGAGCAGTACTTC,CASSRDNLYEQYF
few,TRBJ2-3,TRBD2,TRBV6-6,TGTGCCAGCTGCCAGCGGGAGGCAGATACGCAGTATTTT,CASCQREADTQYF
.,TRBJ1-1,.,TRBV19,TGTGCCAGTAGTATAGGACCCGCGGGAGTGGTCGCGGCTTTCTTT,CASSIGPAGVVAAFF
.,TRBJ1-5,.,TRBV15,TGTGCCACCAGCAGAGGAGGGACTTCGTTCAGGGCCCCCAATCAGCCCCAGCATTTT,CATSRGGTSFRAPNQPQHF
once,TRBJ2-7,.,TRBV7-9,TGTGCCAGCAGCTCGCCCTCAGGGGCCCACCGTGACGAGCAGTACTTC,CASSSPSGAHRDEQYF
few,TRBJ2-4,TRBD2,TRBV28,TGTGCCAGCAGTCCCAGGACTAGCGGGGTAGCCAAAAACATTCAGTACTTC,CASSPRTSGVAKNIQYF
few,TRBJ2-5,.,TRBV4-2,TGTGCCAGCAGCCAGGACAAGGAGACCCAGTACTTC,CASSQDKETQYF
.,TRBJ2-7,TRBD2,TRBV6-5,TGTGCCAGCAGTTACTCGAGGACTAGCGGGGTCTACGAGCAGTACTTC,CASSYSRTSGVYEQYF
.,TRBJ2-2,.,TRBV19,TGTGCCAGTAGTATTGGCGGGACCTACACCGGGGAGCTGTTTTTT,CASSIGGTYTGELFF
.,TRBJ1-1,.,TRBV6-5,TGTGCCAGCAGTTACTCGACGGATTACAGTGAAGCTTTCTTT,CASSYSTDYSEAFF
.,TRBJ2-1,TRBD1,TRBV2,TGTGCCAGCAGTCCGAACAGGGGGCGCGCCTACAATGAGCAGTTCTTC,CASSPNRGRAYNEQFF
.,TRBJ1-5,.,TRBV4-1,TGCGCCAGCAGCCCGATTTCGGGTCAGCCCCAGCATTTT,CASSPISGQPQHF
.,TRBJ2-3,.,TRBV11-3,TGTGCCAGCAGCTCAAATGAAGCAAATACGCAGTATTTT,CASSSNEANTQYF
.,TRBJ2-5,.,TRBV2,TGTGCCAGCAGCCAGGGGGGCAATCGTATTCAAGAGACCCAGTACTTC,CASSQGGNRIQETQYF
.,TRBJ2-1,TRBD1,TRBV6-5,TGTGCCAGCTACCGGGACAGGGGACACGGTGAGCAGTTCTTC,CASYRDRGHGEQFF
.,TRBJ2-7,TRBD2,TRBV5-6,TGTGCCAGCAGCTTGTGGTTGGTAGCGGGGGGGTACGAGCAGTACTTC,CASSLWLVAGGYEQYF
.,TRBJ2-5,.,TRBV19,TGTGCCAGTAGTATAGGAGGAGAGACCCAGTACTTC,CASSIGGETQYF
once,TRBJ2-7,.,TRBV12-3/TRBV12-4,TGTGCCAGCAGTTTACGGCAGCCAGGCGAGCAGTACTTC,CASSLRQPGEQYF
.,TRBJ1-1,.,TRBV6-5,TGTGCCAGCAGTTACGCGGGGAGCACTGAAGCTTTCTTT,CASSYAGSTEAFF
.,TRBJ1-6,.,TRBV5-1,TGCGCCAGCAGCTTGTCCGGGGGAGGCAATTCACCCCTCCACTTT,CASSLSGGGNSPLHF
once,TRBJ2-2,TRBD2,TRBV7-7,TGTGCTAGCAGCTTTCCGCCCGGCGGGGGTACCGGGGAGCTGTTTTTT,CASSFPPGGGTGELFF
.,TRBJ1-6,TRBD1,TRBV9,TGTGCCAGCAGCGTGATCCCGATCGGACAGGGAACCAATTCACCCCTCCACTTT,CASSVIPIGQGTNSPLHF
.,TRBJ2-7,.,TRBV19,TGTGCCAGTAGTATCGCTGGGGCAGGGGCCTACGAGCAGTACTTC,CASSIAGAGAYEQYF
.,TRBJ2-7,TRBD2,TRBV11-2,TGTGCCAGCAGCTTAGGGACTAGTTTAGAGCAGTACTTC,CASSLGTSLEQYF
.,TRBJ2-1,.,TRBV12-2,TGTGCAAGTCGCGACGCAGGACTTAAAAGCTCCTACAATGAGCAGTTCTTC,CASRDAGLKSSYNEQFF
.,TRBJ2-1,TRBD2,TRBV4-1,TGCGCCAGCAGCCTCCCCCCCGGGGGGGGTTACAATGAGCAGTTCTTC,CASSLPPGGGYNEQFF
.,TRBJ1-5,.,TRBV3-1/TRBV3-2,TGTGCCAGCAGCTCCCAGGGTATCAATCAGCCCCAGCATTTT,CASSSQGINQPQHF
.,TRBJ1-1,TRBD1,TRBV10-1,TGCGCCAGCAGTCCGACTGGGACAGGGGACACTGAAGCTTTCTTT,CASSPTGTGDTEAFF
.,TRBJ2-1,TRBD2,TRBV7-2,TGTGCCAGCAGCTTAGTAACTAGCGGGGCCTACAATGAGCAGTTCTTC,CASSLVTSGAYNEQFF
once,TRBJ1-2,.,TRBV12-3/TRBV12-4,TGTGCCAGCAGATCCCAGGGTGGCGGCTACACCTTC,CASRSQGGGYTF